A selection of T cell receptor beta chains follows, all from one sample in a study of CD8+CD57+ T cells in acquired aplastic anemia. From the reads, TCRdb called clonotypes with MiXCR, one entry per CDR3 protein. The table lists around 430,000 distinct CDR3 sequences, over 25% of them singletons. The sample consisted of sorted CD4+, CD8+, or CD8+CD57+ T cells (not recorded which) from PBMCs. Source of these receptors: a human donor with aplastic anemia. Each CDR3 is given with its conserved first and last residue. Each record gives: J gene, D gene, clone size, V gene, CDR3 protein, CDR3 DNA. D genes are given only for firm matches. The size of a clone is reported for some rows only, either as once, few or many, or as a class for expanded clones.

TRBJ1-2	NA	many	TRBV20-1	CSARQITTDGYTF	TGCAGTGCTAGACAAATAACGACAGATGGCTACACCTTC
TRBJ2-7	NA	many	TRBV12-3/TRBV12-4	CASSPPNREQYF	TGTGCCAGCAGTCCTCCCAACCGCGAGCAGTACTTC
TRBJ2-7	NA	few	TRBV7-8	CASSLNSIGYEQYF	TGTGCCAGCAGCTTAAATTCTATCGGCTACGAGCAGTACTTC
TRBJ1-3	TRBD1	NA	TRBV19	CASSRGQSSGNTIYF	TGTGCCAGTAGTAGGGGACAGAGCTCTGGAAACACCATATATTTT
TRBJ1-4	NA	NA	TRBV25-1	CASSDHGEGGSEKLFF	TGTGCCAGCAGTGATCACGGGGAAGGGGGGAGCGAAAAACTGTTTTTT
TRBJ2-4	TRBD2	few	TRBV7-3	CASSIGGLAGPLAKNIQYF	TGTGCCAGTAGTATAGGAGGACTAGCGGGACCCCTAGCCAAAAACATTCAGTACTTC
TRBJ2-3	TRBD2	NA	TRBV5-6	CASSFQRGEYRDTQYF	TGTGCCAGCAGCTTTCAGCGGGGGGAATATAGAGATACGCAGTATTTT
TRBJ2-3	NA	many	TRBV10-3	CAISGGRGTDTQYF	TGTGCCATCAGTGGGGGGCGCGGCACAGATACGCAGTATTTT
TRBJ2-2	TRBD2	once	TRBV29-1	CSVDREGQAGELFF	TGCAGCGTTGATCGGGAGGGGCAGGCCGGGGAGCTGTTTTTT
TRBJ2-3	TRBD1	few	TRBV10-3	CATRQGSTTDTQYF	TGTGCCACCCGACAGGGCTCCACCACAGATACGCAGTATTTT
TRBJ1-5	TRBD1	many	TRBV19	CASTYTGVQPQHF	TGTGCCAGTACCTACACAGGGGTACAGCCCCAGCATTTT
TRBJ1-1	NA	few	TRBV29-1	CSVAPLTPNTEAFF	TGCAGCGTAGCTCCCTTGACCCCGAACACTGAAGCTTTCTTT
TRBJ1-5	NA	once	TRBV15	CATSSEDRADHQPQHF	TGTGCCACCAGCAGTGAAGATAGGGCAGACCATCAGCCCCAGCATTTT
TRBJ2-7	NA	few	TRBV24-1	CASRRQDPAHEQYF	TGTGCCAGCAGGAGGCAGGACCCGGCTCACGAGCAGTACTTC
TRBJ1-6	NA	NA	TRBV30	CAWSVVTGNSPLHF	TGTGCCTGGAGTGTCGTGACAGGAAATTCACCCCTCCACTTT
TRBJ1-1	TRBD1	few	TRBV2	CASSEGKGGLGTEAFF	TGTGCCAGCAGTGAAGGAAAAGGGGGCTTAGGGACTGAAGCTTTCTTT
TRBJ1-5	TRBD1	NA	TRBV19	CASSIVTGGYQPQHF	TGTGCCAGTAGTATAGTGACAGGGGGCTATCAGCCCCAGCATTTT
TRBJ2-7	NA	many	TRBV19	CASSEVGGYYEQYF	TGTGCCAGTAGTGAAGTTGGCGGATACTACGAGCAGTACTTC
TRBJ1-1	NA	few	TRBV10-3	CAISDRGATEAFF	TGTGCCATCAGTGACAGGGGAGCCACTGAAGCTTTCTTT
TRBJ1-5	NA	few	TRBV19	CASTVSNGNQPQHF	TGTGCCAGTACGGTGTCGAATGGCAATCAGCCCCAGCATTTT